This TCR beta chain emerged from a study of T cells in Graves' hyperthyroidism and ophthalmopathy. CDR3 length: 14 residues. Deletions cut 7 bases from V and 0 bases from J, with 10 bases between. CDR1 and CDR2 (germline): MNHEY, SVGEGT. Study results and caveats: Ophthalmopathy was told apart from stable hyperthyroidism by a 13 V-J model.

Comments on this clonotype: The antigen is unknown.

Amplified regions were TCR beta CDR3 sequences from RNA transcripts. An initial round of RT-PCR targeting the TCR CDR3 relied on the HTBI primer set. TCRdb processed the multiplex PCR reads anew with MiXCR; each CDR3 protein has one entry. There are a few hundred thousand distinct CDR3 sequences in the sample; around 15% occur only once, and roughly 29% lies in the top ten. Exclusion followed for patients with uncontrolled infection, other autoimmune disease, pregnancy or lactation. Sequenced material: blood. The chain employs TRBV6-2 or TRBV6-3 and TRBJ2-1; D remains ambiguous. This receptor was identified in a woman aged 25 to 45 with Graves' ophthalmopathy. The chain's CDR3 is CASNELNSYNEQFF. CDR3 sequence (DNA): TGTGCCAGCAACGAATTAAACTCCTACAATGAGCAGTTCTTC.